A selection of T cell receptor beta chains follows, all from one sample in a study of cytomegalovirus exposure and HLA in healthy donors. The assay was immunoSEQ multiplex PCR, and TCRdb's table has in-frame clones only and misses some. The sample contains roughly 170,000 clones, more than 80% of which appear only once. Input material: PBMCs. These receptors were obtained from a woman under 30 in good health and CMV-seronegative. Each CDR3 is given with its conserved first and last residue. The order of the fields is CDR3 DNA, CDR3 protein, clone size, J gene, D gene, V gene. D genes are given only for firm matches. Expanded clones get a size class; other rows say once, few or many, or leave the size out.

CDR3 DNA: TGTGCCAGCCTTGCCCAGGGGTCGTACCCGTACGAGCAGTACTTC; CDR3 protein: CASLAQGSYPYEQYF; clone size: once; J gene: TRBJ2-7; D gene: .; V gene: TRBV25-1
CDR3 DNA: TGTGCCAGCAGTCTCCGGGACAGGGGATTTAGCGAGCAGTACTTC; CDR3 protein: CASSLRDRGFSEQYF; clone size: .; J gene: TRBJ2-7; D gene: TRBD1; V gene: TRBV6-1
CDR3 DNA: TGCGCCAGCAGCTGGGCCGGGACTAGCGGGAATACAGATACGCAGTATTTT; CDR3 protein: CASSWAGTSGNTDTQYF; clone size: .; J gene: TRBJ2-3; D gene: TRBD2; V gene: TRBV5-1
CDR3 DNA: TGTGCCAGCAGGCTCAGCTGGGCTAGCGGGGGCTACGAGCAGTACTTC; CDR3 protein: CASRLSWASGGYEQYF; clone size: .; J gene: TRBJ2-7; D gene: TRBD2; V gene: TRBV27
CDR3 DNA: TGTGCCAGCAGGGGAGGAGGGGAAGAGACCCAGTACTTC; CDR3 protein: CASRGGGEETQYF; clone size: .; J gene: TRBJ2-5; D gene: .; V gene: TRBV28
CDR3 DNA: TGTGCCAGCAGGGGGGTTGGGAGGGCCACCGGGGAGCTGTTTTTT; CDR3 protein: CASRGVGRATGELFF; clone size: .; J gene: TRBJ2-2; D gene: TRBD2; V gene: TRBV2
CDR3 DNA: TGTGCCAGCAGCCGGGACTACTTCTACAATGAGCAGTTCTTC; CDR3 protein: CASSRDYFYNEQFF; clone size: .; J gene: TRBJ2-1; D gene: TRBD2; V gene: TRBV7-9
CDR3 DNA: TGTGCCAGCAGTTCCCCGAGGGGGCGCTTTGACACCGGGGAGCTGTTTTTT; CDR3 protein: CASSSPRGRFDTGELFF; clone size: .; J gene: TRBJ2-2; D gene: TRBD1; V gene: TRBV28
CDR3 DNA: TGCGCCAGCAGCTTGGGGGGGGGCCAGTCACCCCTCCACTTT; CDR3 protein: CASSLGGGQSPLHF; clone size: .; J gene: TRBJ1-6; D gene: .; V gene: TRBV5-1
CDR3 DNA: TGTGCCAGCAGCTTGACTAGCGGGTACGAGCAGTACTTC; CDR3 protein: CASSLTSGYEQYF; clone size: .; J gene: TRBJ2-7; D gene: TRBD2; V gene: TRBV5-5
CDR3 DNA: TGTGCCAGTAAGGACAGGGAAACCTATGGCTACACCTTC; CDR3 protein: CASKDRETYGYTF; clone size: .; J gene: TRBJ1-2; D gene: TRBD1; V gene: TRBV19
CDR3 DNA: TGTGCCAGCAGCTCATCTGTGACAGGGAGAGGTTACGAGCAGTACTTC; CDR3 protein: CASSSSVTGRGYEQYF; clone size: .; J gene: TRBJ2-7; D gene: TRBD1; V gene: TRBV7-9
CDR3 DNA: TGTGCCAGCAGCTTACTGTATGAAAAACTGTTTTTT; CDR3 protein: CASSLLYEKLFF; clone size: .; J gene: TRBJ1-4; D gene: .; V gene: TRBV13
CDR3 DNA: TGTGCCAGCAGCGTAGCCGACTATGGCTACACCTTC; CDR3 protein: CASSVADYGYTF; clone size: .; J gene: TRBJ1-2; D gene: .; V gene: TRBV9
CDR3 DNA: TGTGCCAGCACCGGACAGGGAAACACTGAAGCTTTCTTT; CDR3 protein: CASTGQGNTEAFF; clone size: .; J gene: TRBJ1-1; D gene: TRBD1; V gene: TRBV6-1
CDR3 DNA: TGTGCCAGCTCATCCGGGGGGGAGGGCACTGAAGCTTTCTTT; CDR3 protein: CASSSGGEGTEAFF; clone size: .; J gene: TRBJ1-1; D gene: .; V gene: TRBV18
CDR3 DNA: TGTGCCAGCAGTGAAGGAGCGTTTTTGAGCAATCAGCCCCAGCATTTT; CDR3 protein: CASSEGAFLSNQPQHF; clone size: few; J gene: TRBJ1-5; D gene: .; V gene: TRBV6-1
CDR3 DNA: TGTGCCAGCAGCAAAGGGGTGGACAGGGGGACTAGCGGGAGGGACTACGAGCAGTACTTC; CDR3 protein: CASSKGVDRGTSGRDYEQYF; clone size: .; J gene: TRBJ2-7; D gene: .; V gene: TRBV21-1